This T cell receptor beta chain was documented in a study of blood T cell repertoires in COVID-19. Study-wide background: Spain, Italy and the United States supplied samples that represented acute and convalescent COVID-19. PBMCs, B-cell-depleted T cells, or T cells were the source of the cDNA or gDNA that made up the material.

In the source study's methods: Reference gene primer amplification gave estimated nucleated cell counts. Sequencing was performed with immunoSEQ multiplex PCR; in TCRdb, only in-frame clones are kept and a portion is missing. The V and J calls and the clone size are those of that table, but D and trimming were determined from the DNA. The sample yields some 150,000 clones, 87% seen once. The sample comprised peripheral blood. The clonotype comes from a woman aged 50 to 65 with acute or convalescent COVID-19.

CDR3: CASSLDKRYYGYTF. In nucleotides, the CDR3 is TGTGCCAGCAGTTTGGACAAAAGATATTATGGCTACACCTTC. The rearrangement links TRBV28 to TRBJ1-2; D possibly corresponds to TRBD1 (5 bases). CDR1 and CDR2 (germline): MDHEN, SYDVKM. Deletions cut 3 bases from V and 5 bases from J, with 13 bases between. The CDR3 is 14 residues long.